This TCR beta chain was obtained from a study of beta chain features in type 1 diabetes. Of the isolated RNA, all was reverse transcribed, and so the sequenced material was expressed TCRB transcripts. This table comes from immunoSEQ multiplex PCR, and its TCRdb copy is limited to in-frame clones, with some not included. The table lists approximately 270,000 clones, roughly an eighth of them singletons. A word on this clone: The antigen remains unidentified.

Overall study findings and caveats: Type 1 diabetes patients had TCRB CDR3s that were shorter (moderately but significantly so) in all four CD4+ subsets. cDNA-based sequencing might over-represent cells highly expressing TCR.

J gave up 3 bases and V 7 bases, and 11 bases lay outside the gene matches. Germline CDR1 SNHLY, CDR2 FYNNEI. The CDR3 has 15 residues. The receptor was isolated from a man aged 30 to 39 with type 1 diabetes. The sequenced sample consisted of naive CD4+ T cells from blood. This chain links TRBV2 with TRBJ2-7, with 8 bases aligning to TRBD2. Here the CDR3 reads CASNLLPGGSYEQYF. CDR3 bases: TGTGCCAGCAACCTACTGCCGGGGGGGAGCTACGAGCAGTACTTC.